What follows are 27 T cell receptor beta chains derived from one specimen sequenced in a study of quantifying T cell responses using KT2 cells. The wider study: TCR alpha and beta constant-region primers primed reverse transcription of RNA.

Each cDNA got a UMI-containing oligo ligated at its 3' end. The first PCR ran roughly 4 cycles with an equimolar RC1.1 and RC1.2 beta primer mix. TCRdb redid the calling of the UMI-ligation and nested PCR reads with MiXCR, one entry per CDR3 protein. This table has just under 50,000 distinct CDR3 sequences, around a tenth appearing once. The sequenced sample was PBMCs spiked with cells of the T cell clone KT2. Receptors were obtained from a human donor.

This clonotype was seen at least ten times. V usage is TRBV5-1 and J usage is TRBJ2-3; 10 bases align to TRBD2. V lost 0 bases, J lost 4 bases, and 8 bases stayed unmatched. Germline V gene lookup returns CDR1 SGHRS and CDR2 YFSETQ. This CDR3 contains 17 residues. The CDR3 is CASSLGSSGRTPDTQYF. CDR3 nucleotide sequence: TGCGCCAGCAGCTTGGGGTCTAGCGGGAGAACCCCAGATACGCAGTATTTT.

V is TRBV6-2 or TRBV6-3 and J is TRBJ2-1; 13 nucleotides match TRBD2. Germline CDR1 MNHEY, CDR2 SVGEGT. V trimming: 6 bases; J trimming: 6 bases; junction bases outside the gene matches: 5. The CDR3 spans 15 residues. DNA of the CDR3: TGTGCCAGCAGACCCTGGACTAGCGGGAGCAATGAGCAGTTCTTC. Translation gives CASRPWTSGSNEQFF.

In its sample, this clonotype was seen a few times. The chain has TRBV5-4 and TRBJ2-7, with 8 bases aligning to TRBD1. CDR1 is SGHNT and CDR2 is YYREEE in the germline V gene (reference sequence). The CDR3 runs 14 residues. The V gene end was trimmed by 4 bases and the J gene end by 4 bases; junction bases not matched to a gene: 7. The CDR3 DNA is TGTGCCAGCAGCCCTGGACAGGGAGAGTACGAGCAGTACTTC. This encodes CASSPGQGEYEQYF.

This chain connects TRBV4-3 to TRBJ1-5; tentatively, D is TRBD1 (5 bases). In germline, CDR1 is LGHNA, CDR2 YSLEER. With 0 bases removed from V and 11 bases from J, the gap between germline ends came to 11 bases. This CDR3 region has 13 residues. Here the CDR3 reads CASSQDRGESQHF. For the CDR3, the DNA is TGCGCCAGCAGCCAAGATCGGGGGGAGTCCCAGCATTTT.

Many counts were recorded for this clonotype. The rearrangement links TRBV4-2 to TRBJ2-6; D might be TRBD1 (6 bases). The V and J ends lost 4 bases and 5 bases respectively, with 12 bases between them. This CDR3 is 15 amino acids long. CDR1 is LGHNA and CDR2 is YNFKEQ in the germline V gene. In DNA, the CDR3 is TGTGCCAGCAGCCCCCGGGACACAAGGGCCAACGTCCTGACTTTC. Its protein is CASSPRDTRANVLTF.

This clonotype occurred a few times. This chain joins TRBV12-3 or TRBV12-4 and TRBJ1-2, with unresolved D. V dropped 7 bases and J dropped 5 bases, with 8 bases sitting between them. This CDR3 region has 11 residues. CDR3 sequence: CASTNSYGYTF. For the CDR3, the DNA is TGTGCCAGCACTAACAGTTATGGCTACACCTTC.

Remarks on this clonotype: A much larger clone sits a single nucleotide away, making a read error possible. This sequence joins TRBV10-3 and TRBJ2-3, with 8 nucleotides matching TRBD2. After removal of 3 bases from V and 4 bases from J, the junction contained 6 bases not matched to a gene. CDR1 is ENHRY, CDR2 SYGVKD, per germline. CDR3 length: 15 amino acids. Written as DNA, the CDR3 is TGTGCCATCAGTGATGCAGCGGGAGACTCAGATACGCAGTATTTT. Its protein product is CAISDAAGDSDTQYF.

The gene calls are TRBV7-9 and TRBJ1-5, with D unclear. This CDR3 region has 12 residues. Germline V gene data show CDR1 as SEHNR and CDR2 as FQNEAQ (reference sequence). V gave up 2 bases and J gave up 6 bases, with 5 bases separating them. CDR3 nucleotide sequence: TGTGCCAGCAGCTTATGGGGTCAGCCCCAGCATTTT. Its protein is CASSLWGQPQHF. The variable domain in full, completed from reference TRBV7-9 and TRBJ1-5, reads DTGVSQNPRHKITKRGQNVTFRCDPISEHNRLYWYRQTLGQGPEFLTYFQNEAQLEKSRLLSDRFSAERPKGSFSTLEIQRTEQGDSAMYLCASSLWGQPQHFGDGTRLSIL.

This clonotype has more than one count but fewer than ten. The chain recombines TRBV5-1 with TRBJ2-1; D might be TRBD1 (6 bases). The ends were cut back, 3 bases at V and 7 bases at J, with 14 bases in the middle. The germline V gene encodes CDR1 SGHRS and CDR2 YFSETQ. The CDR3 has 14 amino acids. CDR3 DNA: TGCGCCAGCAGCTCCACGGCTAGGGGGAATGAGCAGTTCTTC. Translating it yields CASSSTARGNEQFF.

Comment on this clonotype: A junction boundary mismatches the germline segment, possibly from a read error. The chain recombines TRBV11-3 with TRBJ2-4, with TRBD1 matching 8 bases. The germline gives CDR1 SGHNT, CDR2 YENEEA. CDR3 size: 15 residues. CDR3 protein: CASSLNQGAKNIQNF. The CDR3 nucleotides read TGTGCCAGCAGCCTCAATCAGGGGGCCAAAAACATTCAGAACTTC. The full variable domain, with the rest looked up from reference TRBV11-3 and TRBJ2-4, is EAGVVQSPRYKIIEKKQPVAFWCNPISGHNTLYWYLQNLGQGPELLIRYENEEAVDDSQLPKDRFSAERLKGVDSTLKIQPAELGDSAVYLCASSLNQGAKNIQNFGAGTRLSVL.

The gene calls are TRBV6-6 and TRBJ1-6; D might be TRBD1 (5 bases). This CDR3 comprises 14 residues. V lost 6 bases and J 9 bases, leaving 15 bases between the germline ends. CDR1 is MNHNY, CDR2 SVGAGI, per germline (reference sequence). CDR3 region: CASSWGEKGSPLHF. Written as DNA, the CDR3 is TGTGCCAGCAGCTGGGGGGAAAAAGGTTCACCCCTCCACTTT.

The chain combines TRBV15 with TRBJ2-7; 11 nucleotides line up with TRBD2. This CDR3 comprises 15 residues. The germline V gene has CDR1 LNHNV and CDR2 YYDKDF (reference sequence). The V and J ends lost 1 base and 5 bases, in that order; junction bases with no gene match: 4. The CDR3 here is CATSRGVAGGDEQYF. Here the CDR3 DNA reads TGTGCCACCAGCAGAGGTGTAGCGGGGGGGGACGAGCAGTACTTC. Together with reference TRBV15 and TRBJ2-7, the CDR3 gives the full variable domain: DAMVIQNPRYQVTQFGKPVTLSCSQTLNHNVMYWYQQKSSQAPKLLFHYYDKDFNNEADTPDNFQSRRPNTSFCFLDIRSPGLGDTAMYLCATSRGVAGGDEQYFGPGTRLTVT.

The rearrangement joins TRBV6-6 to TRBJ2-4, with 9 nucleotides matching TRBD2. This CDR3 has 21 residues. CDR1 is MNHNY, CDR2 SVGAGI, per germline (reference sequence). V shed 6 bases and J 2 bases; nucleotides not matched to a gene: 23. Here the CDR3 reads CASSPSSSGVRRDRPKNIQYF. CDR3 sequence (DNA): TGTGCCAGCAGCCCGAGTTCTAGCGGGGTTCGGCGAGACCGTCCCAAAAACATTCAGTACTTC.

In its sample, this clonotype was seen many times. The chain uses TRBV7-2 and TRBJ2-2; D uncertain. The CDR3 is made up of 12 amino acids. From germline, CDR1 is SGHTA and CDR2 FQGNSA. The V end lost 3 bases, the J end lost 2 bases, and 1 base lay between the germline ends. CDR3 amino acids: CASSFNTGELFF. CDR3 sequence (DNA): TGTGCCAGCAGCTTCAACACCGGGGAGCTGTTTTTT.

This clonotype was counted a few times. The chain combines TRBV5-1 with TRBJ1-2, with a possible D match to TRBD1 (5 bases). The germline V gene encodes CDR1 SGHRS and CDR2 YFSETQ. The V and J ends lost 1 base and 5 bases respectively, with 18 bases between them. The CDR3 has 16 residues. CDR3 amino acids: CASSLSAFGARYGYTF. The CDR3 nucleotides read TGCGCCAGCAGCTTGTCCGCTTTTGGGGCAAGATATGGCTACACCTTC.

The J gene is TRBJ1-1, the V gene TRBV12-3 or TRBV12-4, with D unclear. The CDR3 is 11 amino acids. The V end was cut by 5 bases, the J end by 3 bases, with 4 bases between. The CDR3 DNA reads TGTGCCAGCAGTAGTCACACTGAAGCTTTCTTT. It translates to CASSSHTEAFF.

This clonotype occurred a few times. The CDR3 reads CASSRGLAGDNEQFF. The CDR3 DNA reads as TGTGCCAGCAGCCGCGGACTAGCGGGAGACAATGAGCAGTTCTTC. The chain has TRBV3-1 and TRBJ2-1; 13 positions match TRBD2. Germline CDR1 LGHDT, CDR2 YNNKEL (reference sequence). This CDR3 contains 15 residues. V was clipped by 4 bases and J by 5 bases; unmatched bases: 2.

This clonotype was recorded a few times. The chain couples TRBV20-1 to TRBJ2-7, with 8 positions matching TRBD1. This CDR3 has 15 amino acids. The germline V gene has CDR1 DFQATT and CDR2 SNEGSKA (reference sequence). V trimming: 5 bases; J trimming: 2 bases; junction bases outside the gene matches: 11. In nucleotides, the CDR3 is TGCAGTGCTTCCCGGGGCCCGGGACAGGCCTACGAGCAGTACTTC. Protein product: CSASRGPGQAYEQYF.

This clonotype has a handful of counts. The chain links TRBV12-3 or TRBV12-4 to TRBJ1-5; D not certain. Deletions cut 5 bases from V and 6 bases from J, with 8 bases between. The CDR3 totals 12 residues. The CDR3 spells CASSRDLQPQHF. The CDR3 coding sequence is TGTGCCAGCAGTCGCGACCTTCAGCCCCAGCATTTT.

This clonotype was seen a few times. V usage is TRBV20-1 and J usage is TRBJ1-1, with a possible D match to TRBD1 (5 bases). There are 14 residues in the CDR3. The V gene's germline CDR1 is DFQATT and CDR2 SNEGSKA (reference sequence). The ends were cut back, 8 bases at V and 1 base at J, with 17 bases in the middle. For the CDR3, the DNA is TGCAGTACAGGCGAACTTTCTCCGAACACTGAAGCTTTCTTT. Translating gives CSTGELSPNTEAFF.

This clonotype ranks as medium-sized. The chain links TRBV4-2 to TRBJ2-6, with a possible D match to TRBD2 (6 bases). The CDR3 loop spans 16 amino acids. V was cut by 4 bases and J by 0 bases, with 10 bases left in between. The V gene's germline CDR1 is LGHNA and CDR2 YNFKEQ. The CDR3 loop reads CASSPSESSGANVLTF. For the CDR3, the DNA is TGTGCCAGCAGCCCTAGCGAAAGCTCTGGGGCCAACGTCCTGACTTTC.

This clonotype was seen only a few times. The chain is built from TRBV9 and TRBJ2-6; the D call may be TRBD1 or TRBD2 (6 bases each). V lost 0 bases to trimming and J lost 2 bases, with 18 bases between them. Germline V CDR1 and CDR2: SGDLS, YYNGEE. The CDR3 has 19 residues. In nucleotides, the CDR3 is TGTGCCAGCAGCGTAGATTCCGGGGGCGGATTCGCTGGGGCCAACGTCCTGACTTTC. Protein sequence: CASSVDSGGGFAGANVLTF.

This clonotype was observed many times. V gene TRBV20-1 combines with J gene TRBJ2-5, with D uncertain. The CDR3 sequence is 13 residues long. V was pared by 3 bases and J by 5 bases, with 13 bases between. Germline V lookup: CDR1 DFQATT, CDR2 SNEGSKA (reference sequence). CDR3 nucleotides: TGCAGTGCTAGTGTCATTTTCGTGGAGACCCAGTACTTC. Encoded protein: CSASVIFVETQYF.

This clonotype was detected only a few times. The chain uses TRBV12-3 or TRBV12-4 and TRBJ1-1, with 7 nucleotides matching TRBD1. With V trimmed by 6 bases and J by 5 bases, 9 bases remained unmatched. This CDR3 has 14 amino acids. CDR3 loop: CASRPTGRRTEAFF. In DNA, the CDR3 is TGTGCCAGCAGGCCGACAGGGCGAAGGACTGAAGCTTTCTTT.

This clonotype was detected ten times or more. The chain uses TRBV9 and TRBJ2-7; possible D gene TRBD1, 6 bases. From germline, CDR1 is SGDLS and CDR2 YYNGEE. The V end lost 3 bases, the J end lost 0 bases, and 10 bases lay between the germline ends. The CDR3 is 14 residues long. The CDR3 coding sequence is TGTGCCAGCAGCGGAGGACAGAGCTCCTACGAGCAGTACTTC. Encoded protein: CASSGGQSSYEQYF.

The chain uses TRBV4-1 and TRBJ2-7; possible D gene TRBD1, 5 bases. V dropped 0 bases and J dropped 0 bases, with 9 bases sitting between them. Germline assignment: CDR1 MGHRA and CDR2 YSYEKL. The CDR3 is 15 amino acids. For the CDR3, the DNA is TGCGCCAGCAGCCAAGATCCAGGGTACTCCTACGAGCAGTACTTC. Encoded protein: CASSQDPGYSYEQYF.

This clonotype has only a few counts. This sequence joins TRBV12-3 or TRBV12-4 and TRBJ2-3; either TRBD1 or TRBD2 may fit D (5 bases each). The ends were cut back, 1 base at V and 1 base at J, with 9 bases in the middle. This CDR3 has 15 amino acids. For the CDR3, the DNA is TGTGCCAGCAGTTTAGGGGGGACCCGCACAGATACGCAGTATTTT. It encodes CASSLGGTRTDTQYF.